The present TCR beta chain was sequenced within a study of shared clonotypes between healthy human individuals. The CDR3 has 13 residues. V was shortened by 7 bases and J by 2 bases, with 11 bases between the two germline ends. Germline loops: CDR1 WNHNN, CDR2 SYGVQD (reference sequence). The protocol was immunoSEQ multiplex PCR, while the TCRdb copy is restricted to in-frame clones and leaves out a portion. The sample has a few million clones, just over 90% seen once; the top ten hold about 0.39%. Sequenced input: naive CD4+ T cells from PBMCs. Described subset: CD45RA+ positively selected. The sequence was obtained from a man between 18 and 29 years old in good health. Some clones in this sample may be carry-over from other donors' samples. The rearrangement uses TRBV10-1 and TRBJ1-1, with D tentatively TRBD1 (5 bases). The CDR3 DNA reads TGCGCCAGCACCCCAGGGCCAAACACTGAAGCTTTCTTT. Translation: CASTPGPNTEAFF.